A single sample gave rise to the 21 T cell receptor beta chains below, sequenced in a study of metastatic and nonmetastatic thyroid tumors. Ahead of thyroid surgery, no patient had received treatment of any kind. Via MiXCR, TCRdb re-called the PCR reads. The sample gives about 20,000 clones, about 20% of which show up once; 15% to 20% is in the top ten. Material: tumor tissue. The receptors originated from a female donor with papillary thyroid cancer or a benign thyroid nodule (not recorded which). Some clones in this sample may be carry-over from other donors' samples.

This clone was detected many times. The V call is TRBV5-6, the J call TRBJ1-2; weak D call: TRBD1 (5 bases). The CDR3 contains 13 residues. CDR1 is SGHDT, CDR2 YYEEEE, per germline. Deletions cut 2 bases from V and 6 bases from J, with 11 bases between. In DNA form, the CDR3 reads TGTGCCAGCAGCTTCAGGGTGTCCCATGGCTACACCTTC. This codes for CASSFRVSHGYTF.

The chain recombines TRBV6-1 with TRBJ1-2; no clear D gene. Germline values: CDR1 MNHNS, CDR2 SASEGT. The CDR3 runs 13 residues. The chain's CDR3 is CANSPGPNYGYTF. Written as DNA, the CDR3 is TGTGCTAACAGTCCCGGACCCAACTATGGCTACACCTTC.

This clone was counted many times. V is TRBV29-1 and J is TRBJ1-2, with D unclear. CDR3 length: 13 residues. Germline V gene data show CDR1 as SQVTM and CDR2 as ANQGSEA. Trimming removed 4 bases from V and 4 bases from J, with 13 bases in between. For the CDR3, the DNA is TGCAGCGTTGTACGAGCCTGGAGCTATGGCTACACCTTC. Its translation: CSVVRAWSYGYTF.

J is TRBJ1-2 and V is TRBV9, with D uncertain. CDR1 and CDR2 (germline): SGDLS, YYNGEE. V was cut by 3 bases and J by 0 bases, with 18 bases left in between. The CDR3 extends over 17 amino acids. Here the CDR3 DNA reads TGTGCCAGCAGCGCGATACAGAGGGCCGGGACTAACTATGGCTACACCTTC. Translation gives CASSAIQRAGTNYGYTF.

This clone was detected only a few times. The rearrangement joins TRBV27 to TRBJ2-7; TRBD1 matches 7 bases. Trimming removed 9 bases from V and 3 bases from J; junction bases left unmatched: 8. The V gene's germline CDR1 is MNHEY and CDR2 SMNVEV (reference sequence). This CDR3 region has 13 residues. The chain's CDR3 is CARGRDRHYEQYF. DNA of the CDR3: TGTGCCAGGGGCCGGGACAGACACTACGAGCAGTACTTC.

The chain couples TRBV5-1 to TRBJ2-7; D may be TRBD2 (6 bases). CDR3 length: 15 residues. V lost 3 bases and J 2 bases, leaving 15 bases between the germline ends. CDR1 is SGHRS and CDR2 is YFSETQ in the germline V gene. CDR3 loop: CASSYRLVGTYEQYF. The CDR3 DNA follows: TGCGCCAGCAGCTACAGACTAGTTGGGACCTACGAGCAGTACTTC.

This clone was detected many times. The chain couples TRBV10-3 to TRBJ1-1; 9 positions match TRBD1. The CDR3 is 15 residues long. The V gene end was trimmed by 6 bases and the J gene end by 0 bases; junction bases not matched to a gene: 5. CDR1 is ENHRY, CDR2 SYGVKD, per germline. CDR3 bases: TGTGCCATCAGAGGACAGGGGCGGGTGAACACTGAAGCTTTCTTT. Translating it yields CAIRGQGRVNTEAFF.

This rearrangement joins TRBV6-5 to TRBJ2-7; 11 bases match TRBD2. The germline V gene has CDR1 MNHEY and CDR2 SVGAGI. This CDR3 is built from 14 residues. Trimming took 2 bases from V and 7 from J; bases not matched to a gene: 4. CDR3 sequence (DNA): TGTGCCAGCAGTTACGGGACTAGCGGTCTGGAGCAGTACTTC. It codes for CASSYGTSGLEQYF.

This clone is medium-sized within its sample. This chain links TRBV24-1 with TRBJ2-7; 7 bases fit TRBD1. The CDR3 has 15 residues. V shed 2 bases, J shed 0 bases, and the junction held 3 bases outside the gene matches. CDR1 is KGHDR and CDR2 is SFDVKD in the germline V gene. Here the CDR3 reads CATSDWDSPSYEQYF. The CDR3 DNA sequence: TGTGCCACCAGTGATTGGGACAGCCCCTCCTACGAGCAGTACTTC.

The rearrangement uses TRBV7-8 and TRBJ1-4; tentatively, D is TRBD1 (6 bases). Germline values: CDR1 SGHVS, CDR2 FQNEAQ. V was trimmed by 2 bases and J by 8 bases, leaving 12 bases between them. The CDR3 spans 14 residues. CDR3 nucleotide sequence: TGTGCCAGCAGCTTACTGGACAGTAGCGAAAAACTGTTTTTT. Protein sequence: CASSLLDSSEKLFF.

This clone was recorded at least ten times. Other DNA sequences in the same sample also yield this CDR3. The genes are TRBV29-1 and TRBJ2-1, with 7 bases aligning to TRBD2. J gave up 7 bases and V 7 bases, and 13 bases lay outside the gene matches. The CDR3 sequence is 14 residues long. Looked up from germline, CDR1 is SQVTM and CDR2 is ANQGSEA. The DNA for the CDR3 is TGCAGCGCCGACAGCGGGATACTGACTAATGAGCAGTTCTTC. Translation gives CSADSGILTNEQFF.

This clone appeared many times. The rearrangement links TRBV5-1 to TRBJ1-1; D is ambiguous. V lost 1 base and J 0 bases, leaving 4 bases between the germline ends. Germline values: CDR1 SGHRS, CDR2 YFSETQ. The CDR3 extends over 13 amino acids. The CDR3 region is CASSLLVNTEAFF. CDR3 nucleotides: TGCGCCAGCAGCTTGCTTGTGAACACTGAAGCTTTCTTT.

This clone was found once. The gene calls are TRBV19 and TRBJ1-5; TRBD1 matches 8 bases. The CDR3 is made up of 17 amino acids. The ends lost 3 bases at V and 4 bases at J; junction bases unmatched: 11. The germline gives CDR1 LNHDA, CDR2 SQIVND (reference sequence). The CDR3 nucleotides are TGTGCCAGTAGTATCCTCGACCCGGGACAGGTTAATCAGCCCCAGCATTTT. Amino acid sequence: CASSILDPGQVNQPQHF. The whole variable domain, filled in from reference TRBV19 and TRBJ1-5, reads DGGITQSPKYLFRKEGQNVTLSCEQNLNHDAMYWYRQDPGQGLRLIYYSQIVNDFQKGDIAEGYSVSREKKESFPLTVTSAQKNPTAFYLCASSILDPGQVNQPQHFGDGTRLSIL.

In its sample, this clone was seen a few times. The chain links TRBV6-2 or TRBV6-3 to TRBJ2-2; TRBD2 agrees at 12 bases. Looked up from germline, CDR1 is MNHEY and CDR2 is SVGEGT. The CDR3 runs to 15 residues. J gave up 7 bases and V 7 bases, and 7 bases lay outside the gene matches. The CDR3, as DNA: TGTGCCAGCAAAAAGACTAGCGGGGGTCACGGGGAGCTGTTTTTT. Its translation: CASKKTSGGHGELFF.

This clone showed up just a few times. The CDR3 DNA follows: TGTGCCAGCAGTTACGGGCCTCGCTCCTACGAGCAGTACTTC. The encoded protein is CASSYGPRSYEQYF. J is TRBJ2-7 and V is TRBV6-5; no reliable D call. The V end lost 2 bases, the J end lost 0 bases, and 8 bases lay between the germline ends. Per the germline V gene, CDR1 is MNHEY and CDR2 is SVGAGI. The length of the CDR3 is 14 residues.

This clone was seen a few times. The chain employs TRBV6-1 and TRBJ2-1; D call uncertain. There are 10 residues in the CDR3. Germline assignment: CDR1 MNHNS and CDR2 SASEGT. V was clipped by 8 bases and J by 9 bases, with 8 bases between them. The CDR3 protein is CASLFGEQFF. Written as DNA, the CDR3 is TGTGCCAGCCTTTTTGGTGAGCAGTTCTTC.

The gene calls are TRBV5-6 and TRBJ1-2; D perhaps matches TRBD1 (6 bases). Germline values: CDR1 SGHDT, CDR2 YYEEEE. V was shortened by 2 bases and J by 4 bases, with 9 bases between the two germline ends. The CDR3 totals 13 residues. This CDR3 reads CASSFSRGYGYTF. CDR3 sequence (DNA): TGTGCCAGCAGCTTCTCCAGGGGCTATGGCTACACCTTC. Supplemented by reference TRBV5-6 and TRBJ1-2, the full variable domain reads DAGVTQSPTHLIKTRGQQVTLRCSPKSGHDTVSWYQQALGQGPQFIFQYYEEEERQRGNFPDRFSGHQFPNYSSELNVNALLLGDSALYLCASSFSRGYGYTFGSGTRLTVV.

The rearrangement uses TRBV18 and TRBJ2-5; a weak D match, TRBD2 (6 bases). The J call may be incorrect, as the DNA end agrees better with TRBJ2-4. Germline CDR1 reads KGHSH; CDR2 reads LQKENI. The CDR3 covers 13 residues. The DNA of the CDR3 is TGTGCCAGCTCACCACGGGAGGAAAACATTCAGTACTTC. Translation: CASSPREENIQYF.

The chain carries TRBV11-1 and TRBJ2-7; the match to TRBD2 covers 7 bases. The CDR3 is 17 amino acids. V lost 3 bases and J lost 3; bases outside the gene matches: 14. Germline assignment: CDR1 SGHAT and CDR2 FQDESV (reference sequence). CDR3 in amino acids: CASSLAPRTSKVYEQYF. CDR3 nucleotides: TGTGCCAGCAGCTTGGCGCCCAGGACTAGTAAGGTCTACGAGCAGTACTTC. Together with reference TRBV11-1 and TRBJ2-7, the CDR3 gives the full variable domain: EAEVAQSPRYKITEKSQAVAFWCDPISGHATLYWYRQILGQGPELLVQFQDESVVDDSQLPKDRFSAERLKGVDSTLKIQPAELGDSAMYLCASSLAPRTSKVYEQYFGPGTRLTVT.

The J gene is TRBJ1-5, the V gene TRBV10-2, with 7 positions matching TRBD1. The CDR3 is 14 residues long. Germline CDR1 and CDR2: WSHSY and SAAADI. J gave up 5 bases and V 6 bases, and 7 bases lay outside the gene matches. This chain's CDR3 is CASRLGGVYQPQHF. In DNA form, the CDR3 reads TGCGCCAGCAGGTTAGGGGGCGTTTATCAGCCCCAGCATTTT.

The rearrangement joins TRBV7-9 to TRBJ2-1; TRBD2 is a possible D gene (6 bases). The germline V gene encodes CDR1 SEHNR and CDR2 FQNEAQ (reference sequence). The CDR3 is made up of 14 amino acids. Trimming cost V 6 bases and J 5 bases, with 14 bases left between them. CDR3 residues: CASSWREAHNEQFF. CDR3 sequence (DNA): TGTGCCAGCAGTTGGAGGGAGGCCCACAATGAGCAGTTCTTC. Full variable domain (rest looked up from reference TRBV7-9 and TRBJ2-1): DTGVSQNPRHKITKRGQNVTFRCDPISEHNRLYWYRQTLGQGPEFLTYFQNEAQLEKSRLLSDRFSAERPKGSFSTLEIQRTEQGDSAMYLCASSWREAHNEQFFGPGTRLTVL.